This passage covers 13 T cell receptor beta chains from one sample sequenced in a study of OX40 agonist ivuxolimab in advanced cancers. Here immunoSEQ multiplex PCR was the method, and the copy in TCRdb shows in-frame clones only, minus some. Among over 95,000 clones listed, about 96% were seen once. This specimen was CD4+ or CD8+ T cells sorted from blood, taken in a trial of the OX40 agonist ivuxolimab. The receptor set was obtained from an adult with an advanced solid tumor such as melanoma, head and neck, liver or kidney cancer.

This sequence joins TRBV9 and TRBJ1-2, with D tentatively TRBD1 (5 bases). The CDR3 extends over 15 amino acids. With 3 bases removed from V and 4 bases from J, the gap between germline ends came to 16 bases. Looked up from germline, CDR1 is SGDLS and CDR2 is YYNGEE. CDR3 in DNA: TGTGCCAGCAGCGCGCCGGACAATCCGAGCTATGGCTACACCTTC. It encodes CASSAPDNPSYGYTF.

The chain couples TRBV28 to TRBJ2-3; TRBD2 aligns across 11 bases. The length of the CDR3 is 17 residues. Germline V gives CDR1 MDHEN, CDR2 SYDVKM. V shed 7 bases, J shed 1 base, and the junction held 10 bases outside the gene matches. The DNA of the CDR3 is TGTGCCAGCAAACATGGGGATAGCGGGAGGGGCACAGATACGCAGTATTTT. It encodes CASKHGDSGRGTDTQYF.

This chain connects TRBV5-8 to TRBJ2-1; D not certain. The CDR3 is 12 amino acids. Trimming shortened V by 4 bases and J by 8 bases, and 10 bases separated the two germline ends. Germline V gene data show CDR1 as SGHTS and CDR2 as YDEGEE. CDR3 DNA: TGTGCCAGCAGCCCTTACGTCGATGAGCAGTTCTTC. This gives the protein CASSPYVDEQFF.

This clone was counted a single time. The chain has TRBV9 and TRBJ2-1, with 10 bases matching TRBD2. This CDR3 has 14 amino acids. In germline, CDR1 is SGDLS, CDR2 YYNGEE. Trimming at V came to 3 bases and at J to 7 bases, leaving 4 bases not matched to a gene. The CDR3 region is CASSASGGANEQFF. In DNA form, the CDR3 reads TGTGCCAGCAGCGCCAGCGGGGGGGCAAATGAGCAGTTCTTC.

This chain uses TRBV7-2 with TRBJ2-7; 7 nucleotides match TRBD2. Looked up from germline, CDR1 is SGHTA and CDR2 is FQGNSA. The junction had 8 bases not matched to a gene; V was cut back by 3 bases and J by 0 bases. The CDR3 extends over 16 amino acids. The CDR3 sequence is CASSLASGTFSYEQYF. DNA of the CDR3: TGTGCCAGCAGCTTGGCGAGCGGGACCTTCTCCTACGAGCAGTACTTC.

This chain uses TRBV19 with TRBJ2-2, with 7 positions matching TRBD1. V lost 6 bases and J lost 4; bases outside the gene matches: 2. The CDR3 covers 13 residues. Germline-derived CDR1 and CDR2 are LNHDA and SQIVND (reference sequence). The CDR3 coding sequence is TGTGCCAGTAGAACAGGGGTCACCGGGGAGCTGTTTTTT. It specifies CASRTGVTGELFF.

The rearrangement uses TRBV7-8 and TRBJ2-7; TRBD1 agrees at 7 bases. CDR1 and CDR2 from the germline V gene are SGHVS and FQNEAQ. Losses at the gene ends were 0 bases for V and 0 bases for J; bases not matched to a gene: 2. The CDR3 runs to 15 residues. The CDR3 spells CASSLADRVSYEQYF. The CDR3 DNA is TGTGCCAGCAGCTTAGCTGACAGGGTCTCCTACGAGCAGTACTTC.

The chain links TRBV5-8 to TRBJ2-7, with 7 bases lining up with TRBD1. In germline, CDR1 is SGHTS, CDR2 YDEGEE. CDR3 length: 14 amino acids. J was trimmed by 2 bases and V by 6 bases; bases with no gene match: 8. The CDR3, as DNA: TGTGCCAGCAACTCACAGGGGCAACCCTACGAGCAGTACTTC. As protein: CASNSQGQPYEQYF.

The CDR3 protein is CASSFGNEQFF. CDR3 coding DNA: TGTGCCAGCAGCTTTGGTAATGAGCAGTTCTTC. The J gene is TRBJ2-1, the V gene TRBV7-9; no definite D call. Deletions cut 3 bases from V and 7 bases from J, with 4 bases between. CDR3 length equals 11 residues. Germline V gene lookup returns CDR1 SEHNR and CDR2 FQNEAQ (reference sequence).

This clone was seen only once. The rearrangement uses TRBV28 and TRBJ1-1; D not resolved. The V and J ends lost 4 bases and 1 base respectively, with 16 bases between them. The CDR3 has 16 amino acids. The germline V gene encodes CDR1 MDHEN and CDR2 SYDVKM. The chain's CDR3 is CASSSPRVARNTEAFF. DNA of the CDR3: TGTGCCAGCAGTTCCCCGCGCGTGGCCCGGAACACTGAAGCTTTCTTT.

The CDR3: CASSSSGGQSYNEQFF. The CDR3, as DNA: TGTGCCAGCAGCTCCTCGGGTGGACAGTCCTACAATGAGCAGTTCTTC. V is TRBV11-2 and J is TRBJ2-1; weak D call: TRBD1 (6 bases). V lost 4 bases to trimming and J lost 1 base, with 14 bases between them. The CDR3 loop spans 16 amino acids. Germline V gene lookup returns CDR1 SGHAT and CDR2 FQNNGV.

The rearrangement joins TRBV5-4 to TRBJ2-7; TRBD1 is a possible D gene (6 bases). The CDR3 sequence is 13 residues long. Germline CDR1 SGHNT, CDR2 YYREEE (reference sequence). Trimming took off 2 bases at V and 2 bases at J, with 8 bases between the two ends. The CDR3 region has the DNA TGTGCCAGCAGCTTCAGGGGTCCCTACGAGCAGTACTTC. Encoded protein: CASSFRGPYEQYF.

The chain recombines TRBV4-1 with TRBJ1-3; no clear D gene. Trimming took 1 base from V and 0 from J, leaving 7 bases between them. The CDR3 consists of 15 residues. The germline gives CDR1 MGHRA, CDR2 YSYEKL. CDR3 region: CASSQVVLSGNTIYF. CDR3 DNA sequence: TGCGCCAGCAGCCAAGTAGTGCTCTCTGGAAACACCATATATTTT.